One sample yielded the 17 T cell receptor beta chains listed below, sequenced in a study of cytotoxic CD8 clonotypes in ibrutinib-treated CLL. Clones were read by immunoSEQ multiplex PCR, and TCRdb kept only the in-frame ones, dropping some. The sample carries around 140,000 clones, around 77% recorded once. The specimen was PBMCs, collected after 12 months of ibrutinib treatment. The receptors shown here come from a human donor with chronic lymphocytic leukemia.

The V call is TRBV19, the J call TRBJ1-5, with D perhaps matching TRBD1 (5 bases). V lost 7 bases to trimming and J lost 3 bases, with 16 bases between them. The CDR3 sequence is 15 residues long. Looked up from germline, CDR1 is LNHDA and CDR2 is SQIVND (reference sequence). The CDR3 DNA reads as TGTGCCAGTAATACCCGGGACGGATACAATCAGCCCCAGCATTTT. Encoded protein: CASNTRDGYNQPQHF. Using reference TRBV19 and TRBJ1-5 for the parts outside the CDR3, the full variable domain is DGGITQSPKYLFRKEGQNVTLSCEQNLNHDAMYWYRQDPGQGLRLIYYSQIVNDFQKGDIAEGYSVSREKKESFPLTVTSAQKNPTAFYLCASNTRDGYNQPQHFGDGTRLSIL.

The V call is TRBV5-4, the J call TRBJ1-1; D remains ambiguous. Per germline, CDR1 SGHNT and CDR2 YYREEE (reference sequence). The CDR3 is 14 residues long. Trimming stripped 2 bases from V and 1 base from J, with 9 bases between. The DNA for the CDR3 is TGTGCCAGCAGCTTAGACCTCGGGAACACTGAAGCTTTCTTT. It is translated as CASSLDLGNTEAFF.

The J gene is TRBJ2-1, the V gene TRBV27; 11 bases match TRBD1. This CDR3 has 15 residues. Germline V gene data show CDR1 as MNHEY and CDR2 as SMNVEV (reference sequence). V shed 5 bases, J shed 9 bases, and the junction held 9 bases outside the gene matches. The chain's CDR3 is CASSPADRGHFEQFF. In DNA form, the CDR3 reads TGTGCCAGCAGTCCCGCGGACAGGGGGCATTTTGAGCAGTTCTTC.

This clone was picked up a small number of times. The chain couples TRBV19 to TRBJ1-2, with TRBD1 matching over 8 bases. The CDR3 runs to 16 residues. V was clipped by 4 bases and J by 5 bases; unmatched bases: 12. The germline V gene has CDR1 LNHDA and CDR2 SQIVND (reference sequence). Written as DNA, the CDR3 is TGTGCCAGTAGTACCATCCAAGGACAGGGCACGTATGGCTACACCTTC. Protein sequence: CASSTIQGQGTYGYTF.

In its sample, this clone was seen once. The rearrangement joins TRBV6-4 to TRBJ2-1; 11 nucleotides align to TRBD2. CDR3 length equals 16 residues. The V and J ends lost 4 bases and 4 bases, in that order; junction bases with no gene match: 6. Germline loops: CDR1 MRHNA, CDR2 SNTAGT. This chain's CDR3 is CASSAQGLADYNEQFF. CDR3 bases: TGTGCCAGCAGTGCGCAGGGACTAGCGGATTACAATGAGCAGTTCTTC.

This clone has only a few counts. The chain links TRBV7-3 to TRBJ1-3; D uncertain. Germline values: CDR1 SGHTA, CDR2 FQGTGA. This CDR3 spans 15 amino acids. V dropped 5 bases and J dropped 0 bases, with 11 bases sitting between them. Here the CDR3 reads CASSPGRSSGNTIYF. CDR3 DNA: TGTGCCAGCAGCCCCGGCAGGTCCTCTGGAAACACCATATATTTT.

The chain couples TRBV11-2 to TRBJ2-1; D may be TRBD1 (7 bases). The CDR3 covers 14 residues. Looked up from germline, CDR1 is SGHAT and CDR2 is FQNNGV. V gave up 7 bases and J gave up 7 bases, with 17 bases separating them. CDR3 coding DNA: TGTGCCAGCACCGAACAGACAGGGAGGAATGAGCAGTTCTTC. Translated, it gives CASTEQTGRNEQFF.

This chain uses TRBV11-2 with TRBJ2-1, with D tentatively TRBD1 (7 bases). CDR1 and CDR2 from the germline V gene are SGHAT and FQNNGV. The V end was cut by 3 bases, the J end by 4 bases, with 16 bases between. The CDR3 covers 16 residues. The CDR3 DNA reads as TGTGCCAGCAGCTTCTCTGTGGAGGGGGCGTACAATGAGCAGTTCTTC. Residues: CASSFSVEGAYNEQFF.

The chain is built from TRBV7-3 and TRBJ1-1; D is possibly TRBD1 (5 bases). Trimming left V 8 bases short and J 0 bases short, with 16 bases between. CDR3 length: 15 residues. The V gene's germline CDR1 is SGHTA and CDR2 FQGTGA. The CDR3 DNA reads TGTGCCAGCGGGCCCCAGGGAGGCTTGAACACTGAAGCTTTCTTT. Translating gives CASGPQGGLNTEAFF.

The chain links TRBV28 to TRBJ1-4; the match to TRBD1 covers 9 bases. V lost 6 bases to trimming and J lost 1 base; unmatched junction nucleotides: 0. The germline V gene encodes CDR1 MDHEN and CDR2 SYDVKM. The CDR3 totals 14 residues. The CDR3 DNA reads TGTGCCAGCAGGACAGGGGGAACTAATGAAAAACTGTTTTTT. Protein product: CASRTGGTNEKLFF.

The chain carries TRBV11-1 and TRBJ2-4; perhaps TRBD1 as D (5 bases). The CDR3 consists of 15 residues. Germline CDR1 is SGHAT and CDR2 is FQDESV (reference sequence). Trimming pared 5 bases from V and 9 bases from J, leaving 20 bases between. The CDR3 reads CASSTQDAGFGIQYF. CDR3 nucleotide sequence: TGTGCCAGCAGCACCCAAGACGCAGGGTTTGGCATTCAGTACTTC.

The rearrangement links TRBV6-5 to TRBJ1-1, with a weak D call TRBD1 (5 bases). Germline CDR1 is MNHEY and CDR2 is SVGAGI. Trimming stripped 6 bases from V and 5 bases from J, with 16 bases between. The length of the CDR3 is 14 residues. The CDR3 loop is CASREQALVTEAFF. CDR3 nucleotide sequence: TGTGCCAGCAGGGAACAGGCCCTGGTGACTGAAGCTTTCTTT.

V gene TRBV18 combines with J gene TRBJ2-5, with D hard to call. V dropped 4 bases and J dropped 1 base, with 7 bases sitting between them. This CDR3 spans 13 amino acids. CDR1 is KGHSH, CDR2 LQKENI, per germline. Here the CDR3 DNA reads TGTGCCAGCTCACAAGGGTTCCAAGAGACCCAGTACTTC. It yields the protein CASSQGFQETQYF.

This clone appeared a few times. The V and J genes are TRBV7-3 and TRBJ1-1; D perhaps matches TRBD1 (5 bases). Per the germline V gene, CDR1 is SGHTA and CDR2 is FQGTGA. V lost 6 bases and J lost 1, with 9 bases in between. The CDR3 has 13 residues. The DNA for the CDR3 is TGTGCCAGCAGTCTCGACAGGAACACTGAAGCTTTCTTT. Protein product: CASSLDRNTEAFF.

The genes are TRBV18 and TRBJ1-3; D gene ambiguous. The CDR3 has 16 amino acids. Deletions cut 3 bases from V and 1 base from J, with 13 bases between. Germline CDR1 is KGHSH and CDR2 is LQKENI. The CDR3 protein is CASSPDGDSSGNTIYF. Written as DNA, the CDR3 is TGTGCCAGCTCACCGGACGGAGACTCATCTGGAAACACCATATATTTT.

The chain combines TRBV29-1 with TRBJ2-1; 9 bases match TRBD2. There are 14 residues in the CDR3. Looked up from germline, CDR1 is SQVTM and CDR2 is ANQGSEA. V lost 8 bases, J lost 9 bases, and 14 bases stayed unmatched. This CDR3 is CSTSNSGGWGEQFF. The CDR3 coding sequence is TGCAGCACATCCAATAGCGGGGGATGGGGTGAGCAGTTCTTC.

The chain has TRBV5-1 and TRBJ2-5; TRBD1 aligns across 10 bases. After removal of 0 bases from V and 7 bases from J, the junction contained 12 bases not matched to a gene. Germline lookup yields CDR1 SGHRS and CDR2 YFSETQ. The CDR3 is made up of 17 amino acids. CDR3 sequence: CASSLGAGTGVFVTQYF. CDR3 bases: TGCGCCAGCAGCTTGGGAGCCGGGACAGGGGTTTTCGTGACCCAGTACTTC.